The 10 T cell receptor beta chains given below trace back to one sample, sequenced in a study of T cell changes during pregnancy in multiple sclerosis. The assay was immunoSEQ multiplex PCR, and TCRdb's table has in-frame clones only and misses some. The repertoire holds around 62,000 clones, with 80% to 90% as singletons. Sequenced here: peripheral blood, sampled in the first trimester of pregnancy. The origin of the receptors is a female donor with multiple sclerosis, enrolled in a pregnancy study.

The genes are TRBV2 and TRBJ1-4; TRBD1 matches at 7 bases. This CDR3 is built from 14 residues. V shed 7 bases and J 5 bases; nucleotides not matched to a gene: 7. Germline loops: CDR1 SNHLY, CDR2 FYNNEI. The CDR3 region is CASTGDRRNEKLFF. CDR3 sequence (DNA): TGTGCCAGCACTGGGGACAGAAGAAATGAAAAACTGTTTTTT.

This clone was detected a few times. The J gene is TRBJ2-1, the V gene TRBV30; 8 nucleotides align to TRBD2. This CDR3 is 13 amino acids long. V lost 4 bases and J lost 10; bases outside the gene matches: 9. Germline V gene lookup returns CDR1 GTSNPN and CDR2 SVGIG (reference sequence). The CDR3 DNA is TGTGCCTGGACCCCTGGACTAGCCCGGGAGCAGTTCTTC. It encodes CAWTPGLAREQFF.

This chain connects TRBV28 to TRBJ1-2, with TRBD1 identical over 10 bases. This CDR3 comprises 13 residues. The trim removed 2 bases at V and 7 bases at J, leaving 1 base unmatched. Germline lookup yields CDR1 MDHEN and CDR2 SYDVKM. Here the CDR3 DNA reads TGTGCCAGCAGTTTAGGACAGGGGGGTGGCTACACCTTC. The encoded protein is CASSLGQGGGYTF.

V usage is TRBV19 and J usage is TRBJ1-2; the D is unclear. V lost 2 bases to trimming and J lost 5 bases, with 15 bases between them. CDR3 length: 15 amino acids. Per the germline V gene, CDR1 is LNHDA and CDR2 is SQIVND (reference sequence). CDR3 DNA sequence: TGTGCCAGTAGTATATCCGGAGGTAGACGATATGGCTACACCTTC. Amino acids: CASSISGGRRYGYTF. Looking up the rest from reference TRBV19 and TRBJ1-2 gives the full variable domain: DGGITQSPKYLFRKEGQNVTLSCEQNLNHDAMYWYRQDPGQGLRLIYYSQIVNDFQKGDIAEGYSVSREKKESFPLTVTSAQKNPTAFYLCASSISGGRRYGYTFGSGTRLTVV.

The DNA of the CDR3 is TGTGCCAGCTCACCAAATAGTCCGACAGGGCACGTCCATTCACCCCTCCACTTT. It specifies CASSPNSPTGHVHSPLHF. The gene calls are TRBV18 and TRBJ1-6, with 7 positions matching TRBD1. Germline V gene sequence: CDR1 KGHSH, CDR2 LQKENI. V lost 2 bases, J lost 8 bases, and 15 bases stayed unmatched. The CDR3 is 18 amino acids.

The rearrangement uses TRBV18 and TRBJ2-5; D possibly corresponds to TRBD1 (5 bases). This CDR3 has 16 amino acids. Germline-derived CDR1 and CDR2 are KGHSH and LQKENI. The germline V and J ends were trimmed by 3 bases and 1 base, with 15 bases remaining between them. CDR3 residues: CASSPNRNRGQETQYF. The CDR3 DNA follows: TGTGCCAGCTCACCTAACAGGAACCGAGGCCAAGAGACCCAGTACTTC. Using reference TRBV18 and TRBJ2-5 for the parts outside the CDR3, the full variable domain is NAGVMQNPRHLVRRRGQEARLRCSPMKGHSHVYWYRQLPEEGLKFMVYLQKENIIDESGMPKERFSAEFPKEGPSILRIQQVVRGDSAAYFCASSPNRNRGQETQYFGPGTRLLVL.

The gene calls are TRBV6-1 and TRBJ2-3; D might be TRBD2 (5 bases). Trimming cost V 1 base and J 5 bases, with 16 bases left between them. The germline V gene has CDR1 MNHNS and CDR2 SASEGT. The CDR3 is 16 amino acids. CDR3 bases: TGTGCCAGCAGTGAAGTTTCTCCGCGGGCGGGAGATACGCAGTATTTT. Translated: CASSEVSPRAGDTQYF.

The V call is TRBV4-2, the J call TRBJ2-7, with 11 bases matching TRBD2. Germline V gene sequence: CDR1 LGHNA, CDR2 YNFKEQ. V was pared by 1 base and J by 7 bases, with 6 bases of the junction left unmatched. The CDR3 is 15 amino acids. The CDR3, as DNA: TGTGCCAGCAGCCAAGGTCTTAGCGGGAGGGTTGAGCAGTACTTC. Its protein product is CASSQGLSGRVEQYF.

This clone was counted between two and nine times. The chain couples TRBV27 to TRBJ1-5, with a weak D call TRBD1 (6 bases). The germline V and J ends were trimmed by 5 bases and 7 bases, with 12 bases remaining between them. Germline V gives CDR1 MNHEY, CDR2 SMNVEV (reference sequence). This CDR3 is built from 13 residues. Here the CDR3 reads CASSLQGWQPQHF. In DNA form, the CDR3 reads TGTGCCAGCAGTCTACAGGGATGGCAGCCCCAGCATTTT.

A few counts support this clone. As DNA, the CDR3 is TGTGCCAGCAGCGCCACGATGGCAATATATGGCTACACCTTC. It yields the protein CASSATMAIYGYTF. The chain couples TRBV5-6 to TRBJ1-2; no reliable D call. V was clipped by 4 bases and J by 5 bases, with 15 bases between them. The CDR3 is 14 amino acids. Germline V gene data show CDR1 as SGHDT and CDR2 as YYEEEE.